What follows are 27 T cell receptor beta chains derived from one specimen sequenced in a study of T cells expressing NK-cell markers (dated by TCRdb to between 2020 and 2021). The protocol used for the library was 5' RACE. The run used an Illumina HiSeq 2000. TCRdb reprocessed the reads and provides one entry for every CDR3 protein sequence; no DNA is given. The data table for this sample lists 300,000 to 500,000 distinct CDR3 sequences. About 10% of the sample rests with the top ten. Source material: blood T cells: a sorted CD56 or NKG2C T cell subset, CD4+ or CD8+ T cells, or bulk PBMC T cells (not recorded which). The origin of the receptors is a woman in her forties or fifties in good health. Donor details come from another sample of the same person, matched by shared clones.

The CDR3 spells CASSGSRSRGPQETQYF. The J gene is TRBJ2-5, the V gene TRBV10-2; the D call of TRBD1 rests on TCRdb alone, since no DNA is present to check it. This CDR3 spans 17 amino acids. The germline V gene has CDR1 WSHSY and CDR2 SAAADI.

The chain is built from TRBV5-6 and TRBJ2-7; the D call from TCRdb, TRBD1, cannot be confirmed without DNA. From germline, CDR1 is SGHDT and CDR2 YYEEEE. The CDR3 is made up of 17 amino acids. The CDR3 spells CASSETPETGTTYEQYF.

The V gene is TRBV29-1, the J gene TRBJ2-7; lacking DNA, the TRBD1 call made by TCRdb goes unchecked. The CDR3 covers 14 residues. Germline CDR1 and CDR2: SQVTM and ANQGSEA. The chain's CDR3 is CSVEGGSDTYEQYF.

This chain uses TRBV10-3 with TRBJ1-6; lacking DNA, the TRBD1 call made by TCRdb goes unchecked. The CDR3 is made up of 15 amino acids. Germline-derived CDR1 and CDR2 are ENHRY and SYGVKD. This CDR3 reads CAISELTGTNSPLHF.

The V gene is TRBV20-1, the J gene TRBJ2-1; TCRdb outputs TRBD2, but without DNA this stays unchecked. CDR1 DFQATT and CDR2 SNEGSKA come from the germline V gene (reference sequence). The CDR3 spans 13 residues. CDR3 in amino acids: CSVPTISPNEQFF.

The chain joins TRBV10-3 to TRBJ2-1. From germline, CDR1 is ENHRY and CDR2 SYGVKD. This CDR3 is 14 amino acids long. The CDR3 sequence is CAIKASDSYNEQFF.

The chain is built from TRBV29-1 and TRBJ2-7. The length of the CDR3 is 12 residues. Germline-derived CDR1 and CDR2 are SQVTM and ANQGSEA. The CDR3 spells CSVGQLPHEQYF.

V usage is TRBV5-1 and J usage is TRBJ2-1; the D call of TRBD1 rests on TCRdb alone, since no DNA is present to check it. This CDR3 is 15 amino acids long. CDR1 and CDR2 (germline): SGHRS, YFSETQ. The CDR3 sequence is CASSALDRGYNEQFF. The full variable domain, completed using reference TRBV5-1 and TRBJ2-1, is KAGVTQTPRYLIKTRGQQVTLSCSPISGHRSVSWYQQTPGQGLQFLFEYFSETQRNKGNFPGRFSGRQFSNSRSEMNVSTLELGDSALYLCASSALDRGYNEQFFGPGTRLTVL.

V is TRBV29-1 and J is TRBJ1-3; TCRdb outputs TRBD1, but without DNA this stays unchecked. The germline V gene encodes CDR1 SQVTM and CDR2 ANQGSEA. The CDR3 is 15 amino acids. The CDR3: CSIHRRDTSGNTIYF.

This chain links TRBV29-1 with TRBJ1-4. CDR1 is SQVTM, CDR2 ANQGSEA, per germline. CDR3 size: 13 residues. The CDR3 spells CSAGGPGNEKLFF. Full variable domain (remainder filled in from reference TRBV29-1 and TRBJ1-4): SAVISQKPSRDICQRGTSLTIQCQVDSQVTMMFWYRQQPGQSLTLIATANQGSEATYESGFVIDKFPISRPNLTFSTLTVSNMSPEDSSIYLCSAGGPGNEKLFFGSGTQLSVL.

The CDR3 loop reads CASSLGGLAGGNEQFF. This chain connects TRBV7-6 to TRBJ2-1; the D call from TCRdb, TRBD2, cannot be confirmed without DNA. Germline assignment: CDR1 SGHVS and CDR2 FNYEAQ. CDR3 length: 16 amino acids.

The gene calls are TRBV4-1 and TRBJ2-2; the TCRdb D gene call, TRBD2, has no DNA to confirm it. Germline CDR1 reads MGHRA; CDR2 reads YSYEKL. The CDR3 has 17 residues. Here the CDR3 reads CASSPGLAGLNTGELFF.

The rearrangement uses TRBV12-3 or TRBV12-4 and TRBJ2-1; the TCRdb D gene call, TRBD2, has no DNA to confirm it. The CDR3 is made up of 13 amino acids. CDR3 loop: CASCGRNCNEQFF.

The J gene is TRBJ2-4, the V gene TRBV12-3 or TRBV12-4; the D call from TCRdb, TRBD1, cannot be confirmed without DNA. The CDR3 spans 15 residues. The CDR3 region is CASSPPGQHQNIQYF.

The chain combines TRBV12-3 or TRBV12-4 with TRBJ2-2; TCRdb gives TRBD2 as the D gene, but with no DNA this cannot be confirmed. This CDR3 comprises 15 residues. CDR3 in amino acids: CATSSGRTYTGELFF.

The V call is TRBV5-1, the J call TRBJ2-5; with no DNA, the TCRdb D assignment of TRBD1 cannot be verified. Germline values: CDR1 SGHRS, CDR2 YFSETQ. The CDR3 has 13 amino acids. The CDR3 loop is CASSAGTPFAQYF.

This chain joins TRBV3-1 and TRBJ2-4; there is no DNA to check the TCRdb D call of TRBD1. Germline V gives CDR1 LGHDT, CDR2 YNNKEL (reference sequence). The length of the CDR3 is 15 residues. The chain's CDR3 is CASSPTPGGSVIQYF. Based on the CDR3 plus reference TRBV3-1 and TRBJ2-4, the full variable domain is DTAVSQTPKYLVTQMGNDKSIKCEQNLGHDTMYWYKQDSKKFLKIMFSYNNKELIINETVPNRFSPKSPDKAHLNLHINSLELGDSAVYFCASSPTPGGSVIQYFGAGTRLSVL.

This sequence joins TRBV7-8 and TRBJ2-1; TCRdb reports TRBD1, a call that lacks DNA to check it against. Germline assignment: CDR1 SGHVS and CDR2 FQNEAQ. This CDR3 is built from 13 residues. CDR3 sequence reads: CASGVDSGTEQFF.

The chain joins TRBV12-3 or TRBV12-4 to TRBJ2-2; TCRdb outputs TRBD1, but without DNA this stays unchecked. The CDR3 covers 15 residues. CDR3: CASSPGGGRAGELFF.

The V gene is TRBV2, the J gene TRBJ2-3; TCRdb indicates TRBD1, and absent DNA this call remains unverified. This CDR3 region has 14 residues. Germline lookup yields CDR1 SNHLY and CDR2 FYNNEI. The CDR3 sequence: CASRPGSPVSTQYF.

This sequence joins TRBV6-2 or TRBV6-3 and TRBJ2-5; the D call from TCRdb, TRBD2, cannot be confirmed without DNA. CDR3 size: 20 residues. Germline V gene sequence: CDR1 MNHEY, CDR2 SVGEGT. CDR3 region: CASSYSLLLPGLAGMETQYF.

The rearrangement uses TRBV12-3 or TRBV12-4 and TRBJ2-1; TCRdb's assignment of TRBD1 cannot be checked, as there is no DNA. This CDR3 region has 14 residues. CDR3 in amino acids: CASRATGLPNEQFF.

The chain recombines TRBV5-1 with TRBJ2-7. There are 12 residues in the CDR3. CDR1 is SGHRS, CDR2 YFSETQ, per germline. The CDR3: CASSVSWDEQYF.

This chain connects TRBV18 to TRBJ2-3. In germline, CDR1 is KGHSH, CDR2 LQKENI. The CDR3 sequence is 14 residues long. The CDR3 sequence: CASSPISGSDTQYF.

This chain connects TRBV29-1 to TRBJ2-1. The CDR3 spans 13 residues. Germline loops: CDR1 SQVTM, CDR2 ANQGSEA. The CDR3 loop is CSVPTVSYNEQFF.

This chain uses TRBV4-1 with TRBJ2-1; TCRdb gives TRBD2 as the D gene, but with no DNA this cannot be confirmed. Germline V lookup: CDR1 MGHRA, CDR2 YSYEKL. This CDR3 has 17 amino acids. CDR3 loop: CASSQDPSGTFYNEQFF.

This chain connects TRBV5-1 to TRBJ2-1; the TCRdb D gene call, TRBD1, has no DNA to confirm it. Germline assignment: CDR1 SGHRS and CDR2 YFSETQ. The CDR3 sequence is 13 residues long. CDR3 sequence reads: CASSRQGSNEQFF.